This T cell receptor (beta chain) is from a study of CD8 T cells in Susac syndrome. TCR beta sequencing was performed on blood CD8+ and CD4+ T cells. It was treatment-naive patients with stable or active relapsing-remitting disease who made up the multiple sclerosis controls. This clonotype was seen a few times. The authors reverse transcribed 0.5 to 1 ug RNA with random hexamers. TCR beta CDR3 was amplified by immunoSEQ multiplex PCR. This amplification extended across 54 Vbeta and 13 Jbeta segments. A single record per CDR3 protein comes from TCRdb applying MiXCR to the immunoSEQ multiplex PCR reads. The data show 250,000 to 300,000 distinct CDR3 sequences, with roughly 85% seen just once and 0.2% to 0.25% held by the top ten. The CDR3 runs to 16 residues. V shed 4 bases, J shed 8 bases, and the junction held 14 bases outside the gene matches. CDR1 is SGHRS, CDR2 YFSETQ, per germline.

The chain links TRBV5-1 to TRBJ2-1, with 8 bases fitting TRBD2. The receptor's source is a human donor with multiple sclerosis. The material sequenced was CD8+ T cells from PBMCs. CDR3 residues: CASSPGPGLGAYEQFF. CDR3 DNA sequence: TGCGCCAGCAGCCCGGGGCCGGGACTAGGAGCTTATGAGCAGTTCTTC.